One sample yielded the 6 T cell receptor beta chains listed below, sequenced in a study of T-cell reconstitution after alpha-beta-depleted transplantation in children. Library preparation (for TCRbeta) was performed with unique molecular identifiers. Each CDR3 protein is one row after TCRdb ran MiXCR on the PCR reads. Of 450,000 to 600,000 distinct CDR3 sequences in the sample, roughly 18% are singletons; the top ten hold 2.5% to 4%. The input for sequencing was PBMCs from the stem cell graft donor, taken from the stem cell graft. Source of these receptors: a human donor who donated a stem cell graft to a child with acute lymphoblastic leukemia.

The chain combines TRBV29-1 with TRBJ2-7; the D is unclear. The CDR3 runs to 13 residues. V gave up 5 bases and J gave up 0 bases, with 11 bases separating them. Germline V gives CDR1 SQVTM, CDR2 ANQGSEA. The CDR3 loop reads CSVLTSLSYEQYF. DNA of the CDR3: TGCAGCGTTTTGACCTCACTCTCCTACGAGCAGTACTTC.

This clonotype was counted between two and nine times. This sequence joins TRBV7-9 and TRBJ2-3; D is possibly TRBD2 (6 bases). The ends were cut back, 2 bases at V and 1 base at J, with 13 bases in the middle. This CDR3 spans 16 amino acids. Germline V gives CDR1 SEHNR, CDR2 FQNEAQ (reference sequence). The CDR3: CASSLYASGGTDTQYF. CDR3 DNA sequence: TGTGCCAGCAGCTTATATGCCTCGGGGGGCACAGATACGCAGTATTTT.

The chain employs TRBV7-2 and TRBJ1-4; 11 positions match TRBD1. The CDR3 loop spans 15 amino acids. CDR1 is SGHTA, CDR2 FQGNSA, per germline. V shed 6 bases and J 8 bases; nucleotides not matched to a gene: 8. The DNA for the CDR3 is TGTGCCAGCAGGTCGTGGACAGGGGGCCACGAAAAACTGTTTTTT. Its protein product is CASRSWTGGHEKLFF.

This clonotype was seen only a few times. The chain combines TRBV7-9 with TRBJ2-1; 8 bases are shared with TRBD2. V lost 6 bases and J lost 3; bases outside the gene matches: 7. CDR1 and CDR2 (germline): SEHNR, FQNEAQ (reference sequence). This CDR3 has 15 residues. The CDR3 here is CASSPGGLNYNEQFF. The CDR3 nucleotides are TGTGCCAGCAGTCCGGGGGGGCTAAACTACAATGAGCAGTTCTTC.

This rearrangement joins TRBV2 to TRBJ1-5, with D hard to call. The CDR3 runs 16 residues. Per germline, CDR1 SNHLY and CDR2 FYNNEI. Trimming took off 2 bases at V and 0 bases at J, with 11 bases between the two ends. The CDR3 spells CASSETRDSSNQPQHF. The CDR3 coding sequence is TGTGCCAGCAGTGAAACGCGGGATAGTAGCAATCAGCCCCAGCATTTT. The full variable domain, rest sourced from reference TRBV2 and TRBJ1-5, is EPEVTQTPSHQVTQMGQEVILRCVPISNHLYFYWYRQILGQKVEFLVSFYNNEISEKSEIFDDQFSVERPDGSNFTLKIRSTKLEDSAMYFCASSETRDSSNQPQHFGDGTRLSIL.

In DNA, the CDR3 is TGCGCCAGCAGCTTGGTCGGAGAGGGGAACACTGAAGCTTTCTTT. Its translation: CASSLVGEGNTEAFF. V is TRBV5-1 and J is TRBJ1-1, with unresolved D. Germline-derived CDR1 and CDR2 are SGHRS and YFSETQ. The CDR3 has 15 amino acids. The V and J ends lost 0 bases and 1 base respectively, with 10 bases between them.